Presented here are 19 T cell receptor beta chains from one specimen sequenced in a study of cytomegalovirus exposure and HLA in healthy donors. Researchers ran the PCR with 60 Vbeta and 13 Jbeta primers. Clones were read by immunoSEQ multiplex PCR, and TCRdb kept only the in-frame ones, dropping some. The sample holds approximately 140,000 clones; around 79% are singletons and the top ten take 3.1%. Source material: PBMCs. These TCRs come from a female donor in good health and CMV-seronegative.

The chain employs TRBV10-3 and TRBJ2-7, with 7 bases aligning to TRBD1. Germline-derived CDR1 and CDR2 are ENHRY and SYGVKD. The length of the CDR3 is 14 residues. Trimming at V came to 7 bases and at J to 5 bases, leaving 11 bases not matched to a gene. The CDR3 sequence is CAINRQGSTNEQYF. The CDR3 nucleotides read TGTGCCATCAATAGACAGGGTTCCACTAACGAGCAGTACTTC.

This clone appeared a few times. The V call is TRBV5-6, the J call TRBJ1-5, with D perhaps matching TRBD1 (5 bases). Germline V gives CDR1 SGHDT, CDR2 YYEEEE. The CDR3 has 16 residues. Trimming took 3 bases from V and 3 from J, leaving 16 bases between them. The CDR3 protein is CASSWGGGSINQPQHF. The CDR3 coding sequence is TGTGCCAGCAGCTGGGGGGGAGGGTCCATCAATCAGCCCCAGCATTTT. The full variable domain, rest sourced from reference TRBV5-6 and TRBJ1-5, is DAGVTQSPTHLIKTRGQQVTLRCSPKSGHDTVSWYQQALGQGPQFIFQYYEEEERQRGNFPDRFSGHQFPNYSSELNVNALLLGDSALYLCASSWGGGSINQPQHFGDGTRLSIL.

The chain carries TRBV30 and TRBJ2-5; 8 positions agree with TRBD1. V trimming: 4 bases; J trimming: 5 bases; junction bases outside the gene matches: 9. The CDR3 covers 14 residues. CDR1 and CDR2 (germline): GTSNPN, SVGIG (reference sequence). The CDR3 bases are TGTGCCTGGAACAGGGGGTTACGGGGGGAGACCCAGTACTTC. This gives the protein CAWNRGLRGETQYF.

CDR3 in amino acids: CASNPGFYEQYF. CDR3 DNA: TGTGCCAGCAATCCAGGGTTCTACGAGCAGTACTTC. The chain joins TRBV2 to TRBJ2-7, with D maybe TRBD1 (5 bases). Germline loops: CDR1 SNHLY, CDR2 FYNNEI. CDR3 length: 12 amino acids. The V and J ends lost 7 bases and 3 bases respectively, with 10 bases between them.

The V gene is TRBV7-8, the J gene TRBJ1-1; D gene ambiguous. Looked up from germline, CDR1 is SGHVS and CDR2 is FQNEAQ. Trimming took off 1 base at V and 4 bases at J, with 13 bases between the two ends. The CDR3 extends over 15 amino acids. The CDR3 reads CASSLDRGVGTEAFF. Here the CDR3 DNA reads TGTGCCAGCAGCTTAGATCGGGGTGTGGGCACTGAAGCTTTCTTT.

The chain carries TRBV30 and TRBJ2-3; D remains unclear. The CDR3 contains 14 residues. CDR1 GTSNPN and CDR2 SVGIG come from the germline V gene (reference sequence). Trimming pared 0 bases from V and 5 bases from J, leaving 12 bases between. The CDR3 DNA reads TGTGCCTGGAGTGTACGTGGGCCGAGAGATACGCAGTATTTT. Amino acids: CAWSVRGPRDTQYF.

This clone showed up just a few times. The J gene is TRBJ1-1, the V gene TRBV2; unclear D gene. Germline V gene sequence: CDR1 SNHLY, CDR2 FYNNEI. V was cut by 4 bases and J by 1 base, with 7 bases left in between. The CDR3 is 13 residues long. CDR3 DNA sequence: TGTGCCAGCAGTGTAGAAGCGAACACTGAAGCTTTCTTT. Translating gives CASSVEANTEAFF.

The chain has TRBV28 and TRBJ2-2, with D tentatively TRBD1 (6 bases). Trimming removed 5 bases from V and 4 bases from J, with 11 bases in between. This CDR3 is 14 amino acids long. CDR1 is MDHEN and CDR2 is SYDVKM in the germline V gene. CDR3 sequence reads: CASSLGQSTGELFF. Written as DNA, the CDR3 is TGTGCCAGCAGTCTCGGACAGTCCACCGGGGAGCTGTTTTTT.

V usage is TRBV4-1 and J usage is TRBJ1-1; 7 nucleotides agree with TRBD1. Germline assignment: CDR1 MGHRA and CDR2 YSYEKL. Trimming took 0 bases from V and 3 from J; bases not matched to a gene: 10. The CDR3 contains 17 residues. CDR3 DNA sequence: TGCGCCAGCAGCCAAGACCCGTGGACAGGAGCAGACACTGAAGCTTTCTTT. Translated: CASSQDPWTGADTEAFF.

This clone was seen a few times. The genes are TRBV4-1 and TRBJ1-1, with TRBD1 identical over 8 bases. V lost 0 bases and J lost 1; bases outside the gene matches: 1. The germline V gene has CDR1 MGHRA and CDR2 YSYEKL. This CDR3 comprises 15 residues. This CDR3 is CASSQETGGNTEAFF. The CDR3 DNA follows: TGCGCCAGCAGCCAAGAAACAGGGGGGAACACTGAAGCTTTCTTT.

This chain joins TRBV11-3 and TRBJ2-4; 8 bases are shared with TRBD1. The junction had 5 bases not matched to a gene; V was cut back by 1 base and J by 0 bases. This CDR3 has 17 residues. The germline V gene has CDR1 SGHNT and CDR2 YENEEA. The CDR3, as DNA: TGTGCCAGCAGCTTAGTTTCAGGGGGCCTAGCCAAAAACATTCAGTACTTC. Translated: CASSLVSGGLAKNIQYF.

Comments on this clone: Germline and junction disagree at one end, which may indicate a read error. The chain has TRBV7-7 and TRBJ2-7; tentative D call: TRBD2 (6 bases). The CDR3 consists of 13 residues. Per germline, CDR1 SSHAT and CDR2 FNYEAQ (reference sequence). The CDR3 DNA reads TGTGCTAGCAGCTTTGGTAGCGGATACGAGCAGTACTTC. This codes for CASSFGSGYEQYF.

V gene TRBV28 combines with J gene TRBJ2-1; 8 nucleotides agree with TRBD1. The CDR3 consists of 16 residues. Germline V CDR1 and CDR2: MDHEN, SYDVKM. Unmatched junction bases numbered 11, after V lost 3 bases and J lost 7 bases. Here the CDR3 reads CASSFNGRGRENEQFF. CDR3 DNA: TGTGCCAGCAGTTTCAATGGCAGGGGGCGCGAAAATGAGCAGTTCTTC.

The V call is TRBV6-5, the J call TRBJ1-2, with TRBD1 matching 7 bases. Germline loops: CDR1 MNHEY, CDR2 SVGAGI. The V segment lost 6 bases and the J segment 6 bases; nucleotides outside the gene matches: 7. The CDR3 loop spans 13 amino acids. This chain's CDR3 is CASRRQGGDGYTF. The CDR3 coding sequence is TGTGCCAGCAGAAGACAGGGCGGGGATGGCTACACCTTC.

The chain combines TRBV2 with TRBJ2-1; tentative D call: TRBD2 (7 bases). Germline V gene lookup returns CDR1 SNHLY and CDR2 FYNNEI. The CDR3 has 14 amino acids. Trimming left V 4 bases short and J 6 bases short, with 13 bases between. The chain's CDR3 is CASSGGGLVNEQFF. The CDR3 nucleotides read TGTGCCAGCAGTGGGGGGGGCCTTGTCAATGAGCAGTTCTTC.

V usage is TRBV19 and J usage is TRBJ2-5; 7 bases are a match to TRBD1. V shed 6 bases and J 2 bases; nucleotides not matched to a gene: 0. Per the germline V gene, CDR1 is LNHDA and CDR2 is SQIVND (reference sequence). The CDR3 runs 12 residues. In nucleotides, the CDR3 is TGTGCCAGTAGGACAGGGCAAGAGACCCAGTACTTC. It is translated as CASRTGQETQYF.

This sequence joins TRBV2 and TRBJ2-7; D gene unclear. The CDR3 is made up of 15 amino acids. From germline, CDR1 is SNHLY and CDR2 FYNNEI. V was clipped by 7 bases and J by 0 bases, with 16 bases between them. The DNA for the CDR3 is TGTGCCAGCATCGTAGGAGTCGTGAACTCCTACGAGCAGTACTTC. It translates to CASIVGVVNSYEQYF.

The chain employs TRBV9 and TRBJ2-3; D might be TRBD2 (6 bases). Germline V gives CDR1 SGDLS, CDR2 YYNGEE. The germline V and J ends were trimmed by 2 bases and 2 bases, with 15 bases remaining between them. CDR3 length: 16 amino acids. The CDR3 loop reads CASSVSLASDTDTQYF. Here the CDR3 DNA reads TGTGCCAGCAGCGTCTCCCTAGCGAGCGACACAGATACGCAGTATTTT.

V is TRBV2 and J is TRBJ2-3; 13 positions agree with TRBD2. Germline CDR1 and CDR2: SNHLY and FYNNEI. V shed 6 bases and J 6 bases; nucleotides not matched to a gene: 6. CDR3 size: 15 residues. The CDR3 nucleotides read TGTGCCAGCAGACTAGCGGGAGGGTTTGCGGATACGCAGTATTTT. This gives the protein CASRLAGGFADTQYF.